Listed below are T cell receptor beta chains from one sample, sequenced in a study of T cells after yellow fever vaccination. TCRdb re-derived calls from the 5' RACE reads in MiXCR, one entry per CDR3 protein. The sample consists of approximately 160,000 distinct CDR3 sequences, around 9.7% of them appearing once. Sequencing used CD8+ T cells sorted from PBMCs, obtained 45 days after the yellow fever booster vaccination. Receptor source: a man aged 18 to 30 who received the YFV17D yellow fever vaccine. Both conserved end residues are part of each CDR3. The order of the fields is D gene, clone size, J gene, CDR3 length, V gene, CDR3 protein, CDR3 DNA. D genes are given only for firm matches. Clone size appears in some rows only: once, few, many, or a class for an expanded clone.

D: NA; size: few; J: TRBJ2-5; length: 13; V: TRBV7-6; CDR3: CASRGTWFETQYF; DNA: TGTGCCAGCAGGGGGACTTGGTTCGAGACCCAGTACTTC
D: NA; size: NA; J: TRBJ1-3; length: 13; V: TRBV29-1; CDR3: CSAESGAGNTIYF; DNA: TGCAGCGCAGAGTCAGGGGCTGGAAACACCATATATTTT
D: NA; size: once; J: TRBJ2-7; length: 14; V: TRBV11-2; CDR3: CASSLDARPYEQYF; DNA: TGTGCCAGCAGCTTAGACGCTAGACCTTACGAGCAGTACTTC
D: NA; size: few; J: TRBJ1-2; length: 12; V: TRBV7-9; CDR3: CASTYAQYGYTF; DNA: TGTGCCAGCACCTATGCACAGTATGGCTACACCTTC
D: TRBD1; size: NA; J: TRBJ2-6; length: 16; V: TRBV2; CDR3: CAVFGTGLYGANVLTF; DNA: TGTGCCGTCTTTGGGACAGGGCTTTATGGGGCCAACGTCCTGACTTTC
D: NA; size: few; J: TRBJ2-1; length: 16; V: TRBV5-6; CDR3: CASSVRSTSTYNEQFF; DNA: TGTGCCAGCAGCGTAAGATCAACTAGTACCTACAATGAGCAGTTCTTC
D: NA; size: few; J: TRBJ2-7; length: 14; V: TRBV15; CDR3: CATSRSEASSEQYF; DNA: TGTGCCACCAGCAGGTCGGAGGCAAGCTCCGAGCAGTACTTC
D: NA; size: NA; J: TRBJ2-2; length: 14; V: TRBV12-5; CDR3: CASGLASFTGELFF; DNA: TGTGCTAGTGGTTTGGCCTCATTCACCGGGGAGCTGTTTTTT
D: TRBD1; size: few; J: TRBJ2-6; length: 15; V: TRBV12-3/TRBV12-4; CDR3: CASSAGTAGANVLTF; DNA: TGTGCCAGCAGTGCCGGGACAGCTGGGGCCAACGTCCTGACTTTC
D: TRBD2; size: few; J: TRBJ2-2; length: 18; V: TRBV9; CDR3: CASSPRLAETLNTGELFF; DNA: TGTGCCAGCAGCCCTAGGCTAGCGGAGACACTAAACACCGGGGAGCTGTTTTTT
D: TRBD2; size: NA; J: TRBJ2-2; length: 16; V: TRBV7-9; CDR3: CASSALAGGVTGELFF; DNA: TGTGCCAGCAGCGCCCTAGCGGGGGGGGTCACCGGGGAGCTGTTTTTT
D: NA; size: few; J: TRBJ2-3; length: 13; V: TRBV4-1; CDR3: CASSARSPDTQYF; DNA: TGCGCCAGCAGCGCAAGGAGTCCAGATACGCAGTATTTT
D: NA; size: few; J: TRBJ2-7; length: 14; V: TRBV12-3/TRBV12-4; CDR3: CASSHSQRSYEQYF; DNA: TGTGCCAGCAGCCATTCCCAGAGGTCCTACGAGCAGTACTTC
D: NA; size: many; J: TRBJ1-2; length: 17; V: TRBV7-9; CDR3: CASSLGSTEFANYGYTF; DNA: TGTGCCAGCAGCTTAGGGAGTACGGAGTTTGCTAACTATGGCTACACCTTC
D: TRBD2; size: few; J: TRBJ2-1; length: 12; V: TRBV5-6; CDR3: CASSSGLLEQFF; DNA: TGTGCCAGCAGCTCGGGACTACTTGAGCAGTTCTTC
D: NA; size: NA; J: TRBJ2-6; length: 15; V: TRBV19; CDR3: CASTGRYSGANVLTF; DNA: TGTGCCAGTACCGGACGGTACTCTGGGGCCAACGTCCTGACTTTC
D: NA; size: NA; J: TRBJ2-5; length: 15; V: TRBV15; CDR3: CATSRDLAGQETQYF; DNA: TGTGCCACCAGCAGAGATCTGGCGGGCCAAGAGACCCAGTACTTC
D: NA; size: few; J: TRBJ2-7; length: 17; V: TRBV5-6; CDR3: CASSLPPFGLISYEQYF; DNA: TGTGCCAGCAGCTTGCCCCCGTTTGGGCTGATCTCCTACGAGCAGTACTTC
D: TRBD2; size: NA; J: TRBJ2-2; length: 19; V: TRBV7-2; CDR3: CASSPLTGLAGLITGELFF; DNA: TGTGCCAGCAGCCCTTTAACGGGACTAGCGGGGCTGATAACCGGGGAGCTGTTTTTT
D: NA; size: many; J: TRBJ2-4; length: 16; V: TRBV7-2; CDR3: CASSSGMPRGENIQYF; DNA: TGTGCCAGCAGCTCCGGTATGCCCAGGGGAGAAAACATTCAGTACTTC